The TCR beta chain described here comes from a study of blood T cells in healthy people across ages. Study results and caveats: Fewer expanded clones and more diversity marked long-lived versus aged donors. Lack of knowledge of donor CMV status possibly confounded expanded clonotype changes.

A J-beta primer mix and a sample-barcoded 5' primer were used in a second PCR of about 7 to 12 cycles. A template-switch adaptor that had 12 random nucleotides put a tag on each cDNA molecule. Each CDR3 protein gets one entry after TCRdb re-called the 5' RACE reads with MiXCR. The table includes hundreds of thousands of distinct CDR3 sequences, roughly 32% detected once. This CDR3 is built from 15 residues. As concerns this clonotype: The antigen is unknown. At one boundary the junction diverges from the germline segment, which might be a read error.

The rearrangement joins TRBV12-3 or TRBV12-4 to TRBJ2-3, with D possibly being TRBD1 or TRBD2 (5 bases each). The clonotype originates from a woman of 80 years or more in good health. Sequenced material: blood. Here the CDR3 DNA reads TGTGCCAGCAGTTTGGGACGGGCCAGCACAGATACGCAATATTTT. This codes for CASSLGRASTDTQYF.